This TCR beta chain was captured by sequencing in a study of blood T cell repertoires in COVID-19. Method: immunoSEQ multiplex PCR; TCRdb's copy keeps in-frame clones and lacks some. The profile shows roughly 280,000 clones, 80% to 90% of them singletons. Germline-derived CDR1 and CDR2 are GTSNPN and SVGIG (reference sequence). V lost 3 bases and J 2 bases, leaving 16 bases between the germline ends. CDR3 size: 15 residues. This TCR derives from a man in his 60s with acute or convalescent COVID-19. The V call is TRBV30, the J call TRBJ1-1, with D possibly being TRBD1 (6 bases). The sample comprised peripheral blood. The CDR3 sequence is CAWRSRGLGNTEAFF. The CDR3 DNA sequence: TGTGCCTGGAGGTCCAGGGGTTTGGGTAACACTGAAGCTTTCTTT.